This is a list of T cell receptor beta chains from one sample in a study of human T cells and chemical hapten exposure. Using its own MiXCR run on the RACE reads, TCRdb lists one record per CDR3 protein. In the table there are approximately 110,000 distinct CDR3 sequences, 9.2% of which are singletons. This material consisted of whole blood, taken in connection with sensitization to the hapten diphenylcyclopropenone (DPC). The receptors shown here come from a woman in her thirties or forties with alopecia areata. Some clones in this sample may be carry-over from other donors' samples. CDR3s include the opening cysteine and the closing phenylalanine or tryptophan. The order of the fields is CDR3 protein, CDR3 length, J gene, V gene.

cdr3_aa: CASSLAPTGAEAEAFF; cdr3_length: 16; j_call: TRBJ1-1; v_call: TRBV11-2
cdr3_aa: CASSFGAGETQYF; cdr3_length: 13; j_call: TRBJ2-5; v_call: TRBV7-2
cdr3_aa: CASSEGGSTDTQYF; cdr3_length: 14; j_call: TRBJ2-3; v_call: TRBV25-1
cdr3_aa: CSASPPGLLSQHF; cdr3_length: 13; j_call: TRBJ1-5; v_call: TRBV20-1
cdr3_aa: CASGHYNEQFF; cdr3_length: 11; j_call: TRBJ2-1; v_call: TRBV6-6
cdr3_aa: CASSQAAPTFSSYNSPLHF; cdr3_length: 19; j_call: TRBJ1-6; v_call: TRBV4-1
cdr3_aa: CASSLRREETQYF; cdr3_length: 13; j_call: TRBJ2-5; v_call: TRBV5-1
cdr3_aa: CASSPFGGVSEQYF; cdr3_length: 14; j_call: TRBJ2-7; v_call: TRBV5-1
cdr3_aa: CSASGGAPREQYF; cdr3_length: 13; j_call: TRBJ2-7; v_call: TRBV20-1
cdr3_aa: CASSYSIMPGPYGYTF; cdr3_length: 16; j_call: TRBJ1-2; v_call: TRBV6-5
cdr3_aa: CASSPVAKDQPQHF; cdr3_length: 14; j_call: TRBJ1-5; v_call: TRBV5-5
cdr3_aa: CASSRHAGIQETQYF; cdr3_length: 15; j_call: TRBJ2-5; v_call: TRBV7-2
cdr3_aa: CASSPMAGNEKLFF; cdr3_length: 14; j_call: TRBJ1-4; v_call: TRBV11-2
cdr3_aa: CASSQEGAGNEKLFF; cdr3_length: 15; j_call: TRBJ1-4; v_call: TRBV3-1
cdr3_aa: CASSLAVWRHSGANVLTF; cdr3_length: 18; j_call: TRBJ2-6; v_call: TRBV7-9
cdr3_aa: CASSPQTGDGYTF; cdr3_length: 13; j_call: TRBJ1-2; v_call: TRBV18
cdr3_aa: CASSHGLAGGALINEQYF; cdr3_length: 18; j_call: TRBJ2-7; v_call: TRBV4-3
cdr3_aa: CASSVGTDYGYTF; cdr3_length: 13; j_call: TRBJ1-2; v_call: TRBV9
cdr3_aa: CASSQDSVTDGAKNIQYF; cdr3_length: 18; j_call: TRBJ2-4; v_call: TRBV4-3